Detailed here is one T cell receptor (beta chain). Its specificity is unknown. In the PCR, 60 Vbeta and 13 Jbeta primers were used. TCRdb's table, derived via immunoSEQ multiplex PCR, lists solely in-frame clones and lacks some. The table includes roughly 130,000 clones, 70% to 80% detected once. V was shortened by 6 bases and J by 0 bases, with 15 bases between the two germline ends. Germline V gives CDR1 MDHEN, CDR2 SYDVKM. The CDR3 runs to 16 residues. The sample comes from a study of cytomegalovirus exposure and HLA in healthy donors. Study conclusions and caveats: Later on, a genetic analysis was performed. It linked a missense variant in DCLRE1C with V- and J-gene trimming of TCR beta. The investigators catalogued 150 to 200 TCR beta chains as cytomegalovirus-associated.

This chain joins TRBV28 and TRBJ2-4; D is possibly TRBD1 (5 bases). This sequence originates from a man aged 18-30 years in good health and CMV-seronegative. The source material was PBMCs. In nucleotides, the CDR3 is TGTGCCAGCAGCCCGATAGGACAAATAGCCAAAAACATTCAGTACTTC. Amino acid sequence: CASSPIGQIAKNIQYF.